These T cell receptor beta chains were read from a single sample in a study of yellow fever vaccine responses in identical twins. TCRdb reprocessed the RT-PCR reads via MiXCR and lists one record per CDR3 protein. Among roughly 1,200 distinct CDR3 sequences listed, 89% were seen once. The sequencing here drew on T cells from blood (PBMCs), unsorted or a sorted subset (not recorded which), taken before or after yellow fever vaccination (not recorded which). The receptors were gathered from a female donor who received the yellow fever vaccine. Both conserved end residues are part of each CDR3. A D gene is named only where the DNA matches it firmly. The size of a clone is reported for some rows only, either as once, few or many, or as a class for expanded clones.

v_call	clone_size	d_call	j_call	cdr3_aa	cdr3_nt
TRBV11-2	NA	NA	TRBJ2-3	CASSSPRGPTSPQYF	TGTGCCAGCAGCTCTCCCCGGGGCCCCACATCCCCGCAGTATTTT
TRBV28	NA	NA	TRBJ1-3	CASSLYTGGGRNTIYF	TGTGCCAGCAGTTTATATACGGGAGGCGGGAGAAACACCATATATTTT
TRBV10-3	NA	TRBD1	TRBJ1-2	CAISVQGDYGYTF	TGTGCCATCAGTGTGCAGGGGGACTATGGCTACACCTTC
TRBV23-1	NA	NA	TRBJ1-2	CASSQSPAEGYGYTF	TGCGCCAGCAGTCAATCGCCCGCGGAAGGCTATGGCTACACCTTC
TRBV4-3	once	NA	TRBJ1-2	CASSQEEGDGYTF	TGCGCCAGCAGCCAAGAGGAAGGCGATGGCTACACCTTC
TRBV28	NA	NA	TRBJ2-3	CASVKAGVPGDTQYF	TGTGCCAGCGTTAAAGCGGGCGTTCCAGGGGATACGCAGTATTTT
TRBV4-2	NA	NA	TRBJ1-2	CASSLGPNYGYTF	TGTGCCAGCAGTCTGGGTCCCAACTATGGCTACACCTTC
TRBV6-1	NA	NA	TRBJ2-1	CASSEGSLLPNEQFF	TGTGCCAGCAGTGAAGGGTCGCTGCTACCCAATGAGCAGTTCTTC
TRBV19	NA	TRBD1	TRBJ1-3	CASSTGQGAGNTIYF	TGTGCCAGTAGTACGGGACAGGGAGCCGGAAACACCATATATTTT
TRBV11-1	NA	NA	TRBJ2-7	CASSLDRAPYEQYF	TGTGCCAGCAGCTTAGACAGGGCCCCCTACGAGCAGTACTTC
TRBV10-1	NA	NA	TRBJ1-2	CAPPWETPGYGYTF	TGCGCCCCACCGTGGGAGACACCAGGATATGGCTATACCTTC
TRBV11-1	NA	NA	TRBJ2-1	CASSFSGPSNEQFF	TGTGCCAGCAGCTTTAGCGGACCCTCCAATGAGCAGTTCTTC
TRBV7-9	NA	NA	TRBJ2-1	CASIKVPGEQFF	TGTGCCAGCATCAAGGTACCGGGTGAGCAGTTCTTC
TRBV7-9	NA	NA	TRBJ2-1	CASSPRDLAINEQFF	TGTGCCAGCAGCCCACGGGACTTGGCTATCAATGAGCAGTTCTTC
TRBV5-1	NA	TRBD2	TRBJ2-1	CASSLWLAGGPGVEQFF	TGCGCCAGCAGCTTGTGGCTAGCGGGAGGGCCCGGTGTTGAGCAGTTCTTC
TRBV6-1	NA	NA	TRBJ1-1	CASRRDTSNTEAFF	TGTGCCAGCAGGAGGGACACCTCTAACACTGAAGCTTTCTTT
TRBV23-1	NA	NA	TRBJ1-1	CASTGGRANTEAFF	TGCGCCAGCACCGGAGGTAGGGCGAACACTGAAGCTTTCTTT
TRBV6-1	NA	NA	TRBJ1-1	CASTWELNTEAFF	TGTGCCAGCACCTGGGAGTTGAACACTGAAGCTTTCTTT
TRBV3-1	NA	TRBD2	TRBJ2-7	CASSSGTSISYEQYF	TGTGCCAGCAGCTCCGGGACTAGCATCTCCTACGAGCAGTACTTC
TRBV5-5	once	TRBD2	TRBJ2-2	CASSAGLAGELFF	TGTGCCAGCAGCGCAGGACTAGCCGGGGAGCTGTTTTTT
TRBV29-1	once	TRBD2	TRBJ2-7	CSRLAVDEQYF	TGCAGCAGACTAGCGGTAGACGAGCAGTACTTC
TRBV4-3	few	NA	TRBJ1-2	CASSQGAGGYTF	TGCGCCAGCAGCCAAGGAGCAGGGGGCTACACCTTC
TRBV11-2	NA	TRBD1	TRBJ2-1	CASSKPGQSYNEQFF	TGTGCCAGCAGCAAGCCGGGACAGAGCTACAATGAGCAGTTCTTC
TRBV3-1	NA	TRBD2	TRBJ2-1	CASSPGLAGNEQFF	TGTGCCAGCAGCCCTGGACTAGCCGGCAATGAGCAGTTCTTC
TRBV7-6	NA	TRBD2	TRBJ2-3	CASSRSGTSTDTQYF	TGTGCTAGCAGCCGTAGCGGGACTAGCACAGATACGCAGTATTTT
TRBV10-3	NA	NA	TRBJ1-1	CAISERVGVGTEAFF	TGTGCCATCAGTGAGAGGGTGGGGGTCGGCACTGAAGCTTTCTTT